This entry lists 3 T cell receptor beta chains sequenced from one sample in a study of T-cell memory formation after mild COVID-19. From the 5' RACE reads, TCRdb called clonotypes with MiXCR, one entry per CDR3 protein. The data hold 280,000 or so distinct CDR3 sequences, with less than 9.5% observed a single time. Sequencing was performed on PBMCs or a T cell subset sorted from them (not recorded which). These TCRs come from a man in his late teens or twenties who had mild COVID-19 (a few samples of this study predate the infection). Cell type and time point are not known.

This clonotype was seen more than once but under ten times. DNA for the CDR3: TGTGCCAGCATCAGTGGCTCCTACAATGAGCAGTTCTTC. It translates to CASISGSYNEQFF. The genes are TRBV28 and TRBJ2-1; D remains ambiguous. The CDR3 loop spans 13 amino acids. V was shortened by 7 bases and J by 0 bases, with 7 bases between the two germline ends. Germline CDR1 MDHEN, CDR2 SYDVKM.

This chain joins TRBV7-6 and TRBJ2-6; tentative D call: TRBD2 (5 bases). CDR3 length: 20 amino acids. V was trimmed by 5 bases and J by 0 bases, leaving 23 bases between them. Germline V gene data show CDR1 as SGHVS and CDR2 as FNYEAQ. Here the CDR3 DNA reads TGTGCCAGCAGCAATCGGGTGTCCGGGGTACCGCCCTCTGGGGCCAACGTCCTGACTTTC. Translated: CASSNRVSGVPPSGANVLTF.

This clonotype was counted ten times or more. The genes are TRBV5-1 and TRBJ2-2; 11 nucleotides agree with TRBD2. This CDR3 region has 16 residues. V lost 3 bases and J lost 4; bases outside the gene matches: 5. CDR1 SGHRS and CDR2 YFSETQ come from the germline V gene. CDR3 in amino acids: CASSSTSGGLTGELFF. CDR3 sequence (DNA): TGCGCCAGCAGCTCTACTAGCGGGGGCCTCACCGGGGAGCTGTTTTTT.